Listed here are 3 T cell receptor beta chains from one sample, sequenced in a study of blood T cell repertoires in COVID-19. Method: immunoSEQ multiplex PCR; TCRdb's copy keeps in-frame clones and lacks some. In the table there are about 220,000 clones, approximately 80% of which are singletons. Sequenced sample: PBMCs or T cells enriched from blood (not recorded which). The source of these receptors is a man between 35 and 55 years old who had recovered from COVID-19.

V and J are TRBV5-6 and TRBJ1-2; 9 nucleotides match TRBD1. Trimming cost V 5 bases and J 8 bases; bases outside gene matches: 7. Germline values: CDR1 SGHDT, CDR2 YYEEEE. This CDR3 has 13 amino acids. The CDR3 sequence is CASRRTGVGGYTF. The CDR3 DNA reads as TGTGCCAGCAGAAGGACAGGGGTAGGAGGCTACACCTTC.

The chain recombines TRBV20-1 with TRBJ1-2; no firm D call. CDR3 length: 11 amino acids. Per the germline V gene, CDR1 is DFQATT and CDR2 is SNEGSKA (reference sequence). The CDR3 spells CSLDGDYGYTF. The CDR3 DNA follows: TGCAGCCTCGACGGAGACTATGGCTACACCTTC.

This clone was recorded once. The chain uses TRBV5-4 and TRBJ2-1; 9 nucleotides align to TRBD2. V dropped 4 bases and J dropped 9; count of bases not matched to a gene: 11. Germline loops: CDR1 SGHNT, CDR2 YYREEE (reference sequence). The CDR3 totals 15 residues. CDR3 coding DNA: TGTGCCAGCAGCCTGGGGCTAGCGGGGAGAACTGAGCAGTTCTTC. This sequence encodes CASSLGLAGRTEQFF. Variable domain in full (rest from reference TRBV5-4 and TRBJ2-1): ETGVTQSPTHLIKTRGQQVTLRCSSQSGHNTVSWYQQALGQGPQFIFQYYREEENGRGNFPPRFSGLQFPNYSSELNVNALELDDSALYLCASSLGLAGRTEQFFGPGTRLTVL.